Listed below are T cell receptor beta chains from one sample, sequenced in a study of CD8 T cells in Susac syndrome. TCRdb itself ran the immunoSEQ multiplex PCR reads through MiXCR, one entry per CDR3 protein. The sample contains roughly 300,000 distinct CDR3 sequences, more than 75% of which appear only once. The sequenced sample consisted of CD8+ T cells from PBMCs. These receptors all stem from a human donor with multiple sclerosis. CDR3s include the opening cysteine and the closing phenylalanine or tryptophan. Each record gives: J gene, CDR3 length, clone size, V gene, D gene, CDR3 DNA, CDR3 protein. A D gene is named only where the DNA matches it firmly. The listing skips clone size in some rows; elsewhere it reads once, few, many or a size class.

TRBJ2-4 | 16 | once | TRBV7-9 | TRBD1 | TGTGCCAGCAGCCCCGGACAGGGGGACGGCAAAAACATTCAGTACTTC | CASSPGQGDGKNIQYF
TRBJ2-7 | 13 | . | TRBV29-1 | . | TGCAGCGTCGGTGACTTTAGCTCCTACGAGCAGTACTTC | CSVGDFSSYEQYF
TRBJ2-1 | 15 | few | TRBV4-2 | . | TGTGCCAGCAGCCAAGGGGGAGTAGGGTACAATGAGCAGTTCTTC | CASSQGGVGYNEQFF
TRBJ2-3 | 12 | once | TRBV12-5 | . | TGTGCTAGTGGGGTCGTCGGGGATACGCAGTATTTT | CASGVVGDTQYF
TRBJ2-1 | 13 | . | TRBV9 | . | TGTGCCAGCAGCGGGACGTATTACAATGAGCAGTTCTTC | CASSGTYYNEQFF
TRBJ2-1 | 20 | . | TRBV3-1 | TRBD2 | TGTGCCAGCAGCCATCACCCCCGGACTAGTCAGGGCTGTTACGAGTGTGAGCAGTTCTTC | CASSHHPRTSQGCYECEQFF
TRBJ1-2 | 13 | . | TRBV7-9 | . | TGTGCCAGCAGCGAACAGGGTAGCGGTGGCTACACCTTC | CASSEQGSGGYTF
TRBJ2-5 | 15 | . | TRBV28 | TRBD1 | TGTGCCAGCAGTTGGCTCCGGGACAGACAAGAGACCCAGTACTTC | CASSWLRDRQETQYF
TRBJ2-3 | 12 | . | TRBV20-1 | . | TGCAGTGCGTACGCGGTAACAGATACGCAGTATTTT | CSAYAVTDTQYF
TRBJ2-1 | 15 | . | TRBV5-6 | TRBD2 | TGTGCCAGCAGCTTGAATCTAGCGGGAGGACGCGAGCAGTTCTTC | CASSLNLAGGREQFF
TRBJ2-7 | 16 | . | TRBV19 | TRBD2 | TGTGCCAGTAGCGGACTAGCGAGAGAGGTTGTCTACGAGCAGTACTTC | CASSGLAREVVYEQYF
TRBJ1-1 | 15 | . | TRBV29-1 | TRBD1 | TGCAGCGCCTCAGGGGGCGAGTTCTTAAACACTGAAGCTTTCTTT | CSASGGEFLNTEAFF
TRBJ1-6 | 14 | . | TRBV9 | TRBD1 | TGTGCCAGCAGCGTGAGAGACAGGGTTTCACCCCTCCACTTT | CASSVRDRVSPLHF
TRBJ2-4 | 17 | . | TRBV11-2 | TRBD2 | TGTGCCAGCAGCTCCCAAAGACTAGCCCTAGCCAAAAACATTCAGTACTTC | CASSSQRLALAKNIQYF
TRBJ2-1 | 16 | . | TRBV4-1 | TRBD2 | TGCGCCAGCAGCCCTGGACTAGCGGGAGCGCGCAATGAGCAGTTCTTC | CASSPGLAGARNEQFF
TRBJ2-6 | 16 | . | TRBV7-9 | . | TGTGCCAGCAGCTCAGCCGCAAGGGACGGGGCCAACGTCCTGACTTTC | CASSSAARDGANVLTF
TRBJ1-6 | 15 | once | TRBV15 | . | TGTGCCACCAGCCCGGGGGCCAGGGGAAAATCACCCCTCCACTTT | CATSPGARGKSPLHF
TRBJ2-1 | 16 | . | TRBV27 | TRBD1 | TGTGCCAGCAGCCTATCGACAGGGGATTACTACAATGAGCAGTTCTTC | CASSLSTGDYYNEQFF
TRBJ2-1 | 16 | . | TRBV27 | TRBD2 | TGTGCCAGCAGTTTTGCCGCGGGACTAGGAGGAAATGAGCAGTTCTTC | CASSFAAGLGGNEQFF
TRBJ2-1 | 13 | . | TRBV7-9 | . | TGTGCCAGCAGCCGGACCGCGCGGAATGAGCAGTTCTTC | CASSRTARNEQFF
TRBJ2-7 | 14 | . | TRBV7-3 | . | TGTGCCAGCAGCTTCGGGGGGCTTGGACACGAGCAGTACTTC | CASSFGGLGHEQYF
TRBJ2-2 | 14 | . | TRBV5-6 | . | TGTGCCAGCAGCTTGTTGCAACTCGCCGGGGAGCTGTTTTTT | CASSLLQLAGELFF
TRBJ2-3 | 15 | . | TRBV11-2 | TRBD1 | TGTGCCAGCAGCCCCCGGACAGGATACACAGATACGCAGTATTTT | CASSPRTGYTDTQYF
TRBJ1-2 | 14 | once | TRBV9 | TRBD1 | TGTGCCAGCAGCAGTGGGGGACAGTTTTATGGCTACACCTTC | CASSSGGQFYGYTF
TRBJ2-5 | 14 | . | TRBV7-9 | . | TGTGCCAGCAGCTCGGAGGGACACCAAGAGACCCAGTACTTC | CASSSEGHQETQYF
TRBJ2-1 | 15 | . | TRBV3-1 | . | TGTGCCAGCAGCCAAACAGTATCGCGGATAAATGAGCAGTTCTTC | CASSQTVSRINEQFF